The 21 T cell receptor beta chains in this list originate from one sample, sequenced in a study of shared clonotypes between healthy human individuals. Naive CD8 cells lacked CD45RO, underwent positive selection for CCR7 and left out terminally differentiated effector memory CD45RA+ cells. Data came from immunoSEQ multiplex PCR; TCRdb stores just in-frame clones and leaves some out. The data contain hundreds of thousands of clones, 95% to 96% of them seen just once; the ten biggest clones take up about 0.12%. Sequencing was performed on naive CD8+ T cells sorted from blood. The receptor set was obtained from a woman aged 25 to 39 in good health.

This clone was counted between two and nine times. V gene TRBV4-1 combines with J gene TRBJ1-2, with 8 bases aligning to TRBD1. CDR1 and CDR2 from the germline V gene are MGHRA and YSYEKL. The CDR3 loop spans 15 amino acids. Germline trimming cut 0 bases from V and 7 bases from J; bases unmatched to any gene: 7. The CDR3 region is CASSQEGQGLSGYTF. In DNA form, the CDR3 reads TGCGCCAGCAGCCAAGAAGGACAGGGCTTAAGTGGCTACACCTTC.

This sequence joins TRBV4-1 and TRBJ2-7; the match to TRBD2 covers 11 bases. From germline, CDR1 is MGHRA and CDR2 YSYEKL. This CDR3 region has 17 residues. The junction had 7 bases not matched to a gene; V was cut back by 1 base and J by 2 bases. CDR3 nucleotide sequence: TGCGCCAGCAGCCAAGGACTAGCGGGACCGTTAACCTACGAGCAGTACTTC. Residues: CASSQGLAGPLTYEQYF.

The chain couples TRBV5-1 to TRBJ2-7; 13 bases line up with TRBD2. The germline V gene encodes CDR1 SGHRS and CDR2 YFSETQ. V gave up 4 bases and J gave up 2 bases; unmatched junction bases: 6. CDR3 length: 16 amino acids. The CDR3 reads CASSPGLAGAAYEQYF. The CDR3 nucleotides are TGCGCCAGCAGCCCTGGACTAGCGGGAGCGGCCTACGAGCAGTACTTC.

As for this clone: Other DNA sequences from this sample encode an identical CDR3 as well. The chain carries TRBV19 and TRBJ2-5, with D perhaps matching TRBD2 (5 bases). CDR3 length equals 13 residues. V lost 3 bases, J lost 0 bases, and 5 bases lay in between. Germline values: CDR1 LNHDA, CDR2 SQIVND (reference sequence). The CDR3 nucleotides read TGTGCCAGTAGTATCGGGGACCAAGAGACCCAGTACTTC. Its protein is CASSIGDQETQYF.

Written as DNA, the CDR3 is TGCGCCAGCAGCCAAGTCGTCTCGAGGGTCCAAGAGACCCAGTACTTC. Translating it yields CASSQVVSRVQETQYF. V usage is TRBV4-1 and J usage is TRBJ2-5; TRBD2 is a possible D gene (5 bases). CDR1 and CDR2 (germline): MGHRA, YSYEKL. V was cut by 1 base and J by 1 base, with 13 bases left in between. The CDR3 has 16 amino acids.

The chain uses TRBV28 and TRBJ1-1; weak D call: TRBD1 (5 bases). Deletions cut 2 bases from V and 3 bases from J, with 19 bases between. CDR3 length equals 17 residues. In germline, CDR1 is MDHEN, CDR2 SYDVKM. Here the CDR3 DNA reads TGTGCCAGCAGTTTAAGGGCTCCGGGGCTAGGGGACACTGAAGCTTTCTTT. Its protein product is CASSLRAPGLGDTEAFF.

The chain joins TRBV28 to TRBJ1-1; D remains unclear. Trimming cost V 6 bases and J 5 bases, with 13 bases left between them. Germline values: CDR1 MDHEN, CDR2 SYDVKM. The CDR3 runs 13 residues. The CDR3 bases are TGTGCCAGCAGCTCCCTGGACTTGACTGAAGCTTTCTTT. The encoded protein is CASSSLDLTEAFF.

The V gene is TRBV28, the J gene TRBJ2-3, with D unclear. V was cut by 4 bases and J by 2 bases, with 16 bases left in between. Germline V gene lookup returns CDR1 MDHEN and CDR2 SYDVKM. The CDR3 totals 16 residues. CDR3 coding DNA: TGTGCCAGCAGTTACGGCCCCAGCGCGTCCACAGATACGCAGTATTTT. Amino acids: CASSYGPSASTDTQYF. The full variable domain, in which reference TRBV28 and TRBJ2-3 provide the parts outside the CDR3, is DVKVTQSSRYLVKRTGEKVFLECVQDMDHENMFWYRQDPGLGLRLIYFSYDVKMKEKGDIPEGYSVSREKKERFSLILESASTNQTSMYLCASSYGPSASTDTQYFGPGTRLTVL.

V and J are TRBV29-1 and TRBJ2-5, with TRBD2 as a possible D gene (5 bases). Germline CDR1 SQVTM, CDR2 ANQGSEA. This CDR3 is built from 16 residues. The V gene lost 4 bases and the J gene lost 1 base, with 19 bases spanning the gap. The CDR3 sequence is CSVVGVRQDSQETQYF. CDR3 nucleotides: TGCAGCGTTGTAGGCGTTCGGCAGGACTCCCAAGAGACCCAGTACTTC.

The chain is built from TRBV7-9 and TRBJ1-1, with a tentative D call TRBD1 (5 bases). The CDR3 has 15 amino acids. Germline-derived CDR1 and CDR2 are SEHNR and FQNEAQ (reference sequence). The ends were cut back, 7 bases at V and 1 base at J, with 16 bases in the middle. CDR3 sequence (DNA): TGTGCCAGCACCCTACCGGACATGGGGAACACTGAAGCTTTCTTT. It codes for CASTLPDMGNTEAFF.

This chain links TRBV5-6 with TRBJ2-3; D might be TRBD2 (5 bases). CDR1 and CDR2 (germline): SGHDT, YYEEEE. V was shortened by 6 bases and J by 2 bases, with 19 bases between the two germline ends. This CDR3 contains 16 residues. The CDR3 coding sequence is TGTGCCAGCAACTCGGAGGATTTCGGGATCACAGATACGCAGTATTTT. Translating it yields CASNSEDFGITDTQYF.

The rearrangement joins TRBV5-1 to TRBJ1-1; 9 bases align to TRBD1. The CDR3 runs to 14 residues. The J segment lost 6 bases and the V segment lost 4 bases, leaving 7 bases of the junction unmatched. Germline-derived CDR1 and CDR2 are SGHRS and YFSETQ. This CDR3 is CASSKGQGNPEAFF. CDR3 DNA: TGCGCCAGCAGCAAGGGACAGGGCAACCCTGAAGCTTTCTTT.

The chain joins TRBV5-4 to TRBJ2-1; 12 bases are shared with TRBD1. Germline V gene sequence: CDR1 SGHNT, CDR2 YYREEE (reference sequence). The CDR3 consists of 17 residues. J gave up 7 bases and V 2 bases, and 10 bases lay outside the gene matches. CDR3 in amino acids: CASSFPKGTGGGNEQFF. The CDR3 DNA reads TGTGCCAGCAGCTTCCCGAAGGGGACAGGGGGCGGGAATGAGCAGTTCTTC.

The V and J genes are TRBV7-9 and TRBJ2-2; unclear D gene. Germline values: CDR1 SEHNR, CDR2 FQNEAQ (reference sequence). The CDR3 loop spans 13 amino acids. Trimming took 5 bases from V and 6 from J, leaving 10 bases between them. CDR3 bases: TGTGCCAGCAGCCCACCTATCGCCGGGGAGCTGTTTTTT. The encoded protein is CASSPPIAGELFF.

As concerns this clone: Other DNA variants within this sample encode the same CDR3. As DNA, the CDR3 is TGTGCCAGCAGCGCGGGTGGTACTGAAGCTTTCTTT. Its protein is CASSAGGTEAFF. The genes are TRBV9 and TRBJ1-1; D ambiguous. V was trimmed by 3 bases and J by 5 bases, leaving 8 bases between them. This CDR3 is 12 amino acids long. Per germline, CDR1 SGDLS and CDR2 YYNGEE.

CDR3 protein: CATSRDVLAVGTDTQYF. The CDR3 DNA reads TGTGCCACCAGCAGAGATGTACTAGCGGTGGGCACAGATACGCAGTATTTT. This chain links TRBV15 with TRBJ2-3; 8 nucleotides line up with TRBD2. Germline V gene data show CDR1 as LNHNV and CDR2 as YYDKDF (reference sequence). J was trimmed by 1 base and V by 0 bases; bases with no gene match: 6. The CDR3 contains 17 residues. Full variable domain (rest looked up from reference TRBV15 and TRBJ2-3): DAMVIQNPRYQVTQFGKPVTLSCSQTLNHNVMYWYQQKSSQAPKLLFHYYDKDFNNEADTPDNFQSRRPNTSFCFLDIRSPGLGDTAMYLCATSRDVLAVGTDTQYFGPGTRLTVL.

CDR3 nucleotide sequence: TGTGCCAGCAGTTTGGGGACAGGGACCTACGAGCAGTACTTC. Protein: CASSLGTGTYEQYF. The rearrangement joins TRBV28 to TRBJ2-7, with 9 bases identical to TRBD1. Germline CDR1 MDHEN, CDR2 SYDVKM. The V segment lost 3 bases and the J segment 2 bases; nucleotides outside the gene matches: 2. The length of the CDR3 is 14 residues.

V is TRBV6-1 and J is TRBJ1-2; possible D gene TRBD1, 5 bases. CDR1 MNHNS and CDR2 SASEGT come from the germline V gene. V was pared by 9 bases and J by 10 bases, with 21 bases between. CDR3 length: 13 amino acids. CDR3 nucleotides: TGTGCCAGTTGGGACGTCGACAGCGTGTACTACACCTTC. Translating gives CASWDVDSVYYTF.

This clone was counted once. This same CDR3 is encoded by further DNA sequences in the sample. V and J are TRBV5-1 and TRBJ2-7, with TRBD1 identical over 9 bases. Trimming took 3 bases from V and 1 from J; bases not matched to a gene: 2. Germline V gene data show CDR1 as SGHRS and CDR2 as YFSETQ. The CDR3 contains 14 residues. CDR3 DNA sequence: TGCGCCAGCAGCTGGACAGGGGATTCCTACGAGCAGTACTTC. Translating it yields CASSWTGDSYEQYF. Full variable domain (remainder filled in from reference TRBV5-1 and TRBJ2-7): KAGVTQTPRYLIKTRGQQVTLSCSPISGHRSVSWYQQTPGQGLQFLFEYFSETQRNKGNFPGRFSGRQFSNSRSEMNVSTLELGDSALYLCASSWTGDSYEQYFGPGTRLTVT.

The chain uses TRBV4-2 and TRBJ1-2, with 8 bases fitting TRBD1. V lost 2 bases and J lost 4; bases outside the gene matches: 12. Per the germline V gene, CDR1 is LGHNA and CDR2 is YNFKEQ. The CDR3 has 17 residues. CDR3 loop: CASSQTLRDRMGYGYTF. CDR3 DNA sequence: TGTGCCAGCAGCCAAACCCTCAGGGACAGGATGGGCTATGGCTACACCTTC.

This chain uses TRBV2 with TRBJ2-4; D might be TRBD1 (6 bases). This CDR3 contains 15 residues. Looked up from germline, CDR1 is SNHLY and CDR2 is FYNNEI. The V gene lost 3 bases and the J gene lost 6 bases, with 15 bases spanning the gap. The CDR3 bases are TGTGCCAGCAGTGACGATATTGGGGGCGGAAACATTCAGTACTTC. It translates to CASSDDIGGGNIQYF.